Below, one TCR beta chain is given with its context. This clonotype was recorded a few times. No cognate antigen has been identified for it. Nothing much larger sits one base from this clone, and base qualities are not available. This record comes from a study of human T cells and chemical hapten exposure (TCRdb year 2021). Describing the broader study: For sensitization, 2% DPC in acetone was applied to an approximately 2 cm by approximately 2 cm area of upper inner arm skin. Throughout the approximately 25-week study period, patients were also given weekly therapeutic DPC doses on the scalp. Patch testing was performed on the upper back with Finn chambers containing 0.01% DPC, and the patch tests were scored after 6 days according to International Contact Dermatitis Research Group standards. The mostly female patient cohort included alopecia areata with under or over 50% scalp involvement, alopecia totalis and alopecia universalis. The libraries were sequenced as a pool, and the TCR yield per sample differed mostly because of small variations in library volumes within the pool. The study tracked peripheral blood TCR repertoire changes in vivo during primary and secondary sensitization to the hapten diphenylcyclopropenone (DPC) in alopecia patients. Blood was sampled from patients pre-sensitization (week 0) and at 2, 6 and about 24 weeks after DPC sensitization. Blood for TCR sequencing was provided by twenty-nine alopecia patients at one to four time points (pre-sensitization, 2, 6 and 24 weeks). Study-wide conclusions, independent of this receptor: Significantly more large CDR3 similarity clusters were formed by expanded TCRs than by pre-sensitization or healthy control sets, consistent with antigen-driven responses. The number of PT1 expanded TCRs positively correlated with patch test score, significant at thresholds 8, 16 and 32 but not 4. DPC sensitization did not change the number of TCRs with a frequency above 1 in 1000, and there was no evidence of changes in global repertoire structure. Repeated subsampling changed both the strength of the expansion versus patch-test correlation and the threshold at which the correlation became significant. All patients had alopecia, a presumed autoimmune disease, so their immune response might differ from that of healthy individuals.

The protocol used for the library was RACE. TCRdb names NextSeq 500 as the instrument used. Library preparation attached unique molecular identifiers to individual cDNA molecules for quantitative, reproducible TCR counting. For every blood RNA sample, sequencing covered both the TCR alpha and TCR beta chains. As for how the authors treated the data: Samples had a median of approximately 93,000 TCRs, with a range from about 23,224 to 750,000. V, J and CDR3 annotation of the TCR reads was performed with the Decombinator software suite. To make PS versus PT1 abundance plots, every sample was subsampled to the same number of TCRs (28,000). TCRs were defined as expanded if absent before sensitization and observed at least eight times at the 2-week time point. The raw public reads went through TCRdb reprocessing: fastp at Q25, MiXCR clone calling, in-frame beta chains kept. Under each unique CDR3 protein, matching rows form one entry showing the most common genes and DNA. TCRdb assigned the V and J calls; the authors' analysis was not used. This sample holds 52,000 or so distinct CDR3 sequences; more than 9% were observed only once. In total, the top ten clones hold around 9.6% of the sample.

CDR1 and CDR2 are read off the germline V gene (reference sequence) as MNHEY and SMNVEV. The CDR3 has 14 amino acids, counting the end cysteine and phenylalanine. The read is trimmed to its CDR3 DNA, 42 bases read in frame from base 1. Cut back by 2 bases and 1 base, the V and J ends lie 8 bases apart. This sample's time point label indicates: pre-sensitization, week 0. The meaning of the sample's treatment or condition label: therapeutic diphenylcyclopropenone sensitization with weekly scalp DPC. Blood at each patch-test visit was drawn before the patch test was applied. To be eligible, patients had to be aged 18 to 70, diagnosed with alopecia and judged suitable for DPC therapy, while pregnant patients were excluded. Total RNA was extracted from unfractionated whole blood collected in Tempus Blood RNA tubes.

Rearrangement joined TRBV27 to TRBJ1-1, with TRBD1 tentatively as D gene (6 bases match). The sequencing used whole blood, collected in connection with sensitization to the hapten diphenylcyclopropenone (DPC). The source is a man aged 40-55 years with alopecia areata. Some clones in this sample may be carry-over from other donors' samples. CDR3 sequence: CASSLPGANTEAFF. The nucleotides are TGTGCCAGCAGTTTACCAGGGGCGAACACTGAAGCTTTCTTT.